The table lists the clone carrying this T cell receptor (beta chain) with many counts. Sequenced by immunoSEQ multiplex PCR; TCRdb stores in-frame clones only, minus some. The sample has hundreds of thousands of clones; approximately 87% are singletons. The sample originates from a study of blood T cell repertoires in COVID-19. Across the study: The United States, Italy and Spain supplied acute and convalescent COVID-19 samples. The cDNA or gDNA used as material had been derived from T cells, B-cell-depleted T cells, or PBMCs.

Participants were aged about 18 to 89 years from roughly 25 US areas. Cohort assignment relied on participant-reported clinical history. Trimming shortened V by 0 bases and J by 4 bases, and 6 bases separated the two germline ends. The CDR3 sequence is 13 residues long. CDR1 LGHDT and CDR2 YNNKEL come from the germline V gene (reference sequence). The sequence derives from a woman between 50 and 59 years old in a cohort exposed to, infected with or recovered from COVID-19 (not recorded which). Sequenced sample: PBMCs or T cells enriched from blood (not recorded which). The chain is built from TRBV3-1 (or the pseudogene TRBV3-2) and TRBJ1-2; no definite D call. As DNA, the CDR3 is TGTGCCAGCAGCCAAGAACAGTTCTATGGCTACACCTTC. Amino acids: CASSQEQFYGYTF.